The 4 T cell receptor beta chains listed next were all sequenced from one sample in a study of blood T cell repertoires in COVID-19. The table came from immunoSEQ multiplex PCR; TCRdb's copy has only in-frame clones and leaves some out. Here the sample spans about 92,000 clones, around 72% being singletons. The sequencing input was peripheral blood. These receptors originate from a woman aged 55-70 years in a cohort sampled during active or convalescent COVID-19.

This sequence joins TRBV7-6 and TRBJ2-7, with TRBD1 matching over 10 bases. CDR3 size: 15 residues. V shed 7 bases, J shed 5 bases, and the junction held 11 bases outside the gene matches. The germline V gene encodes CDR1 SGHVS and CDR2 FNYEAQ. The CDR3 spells CASTQPGQGINEQYF. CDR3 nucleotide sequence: TGTGCCAGCACCCAACCGGGACAGGGGATCAACGAGCAGTACTTC.

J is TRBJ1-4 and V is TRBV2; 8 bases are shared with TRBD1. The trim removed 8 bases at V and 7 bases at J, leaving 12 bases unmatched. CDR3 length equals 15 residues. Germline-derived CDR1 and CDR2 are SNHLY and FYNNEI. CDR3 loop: CASGMTGERSEKLFF. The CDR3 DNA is TGTGCCAGCGGAATGACAGGGGAAAGGAGTGAAAAACTGTTTTTT.

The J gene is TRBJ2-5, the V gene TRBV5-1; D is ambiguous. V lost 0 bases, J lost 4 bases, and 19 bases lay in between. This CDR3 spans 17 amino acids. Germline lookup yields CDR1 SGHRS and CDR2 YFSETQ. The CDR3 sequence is CASSLGISNLFRETQYF. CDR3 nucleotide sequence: TGCGCCAGCAGCTTGGGCATCTCGAACCTATTCCGAGAGACCCAGTACTTC.

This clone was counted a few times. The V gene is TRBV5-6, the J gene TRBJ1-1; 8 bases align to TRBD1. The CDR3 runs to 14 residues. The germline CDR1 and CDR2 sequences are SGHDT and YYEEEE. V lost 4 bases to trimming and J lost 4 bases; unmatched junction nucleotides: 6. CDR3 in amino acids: CASSLQGGGTEAFF. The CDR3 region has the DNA TGTGCCAGCAGCCTACAGGGGGGAGGCACTGAAGCTTTCTTT.